This T cell receptor beta chain was found in a study of blood T cell repertoires in COVID-19 (dated by TCRdb to 2020 to 2022). Looking at the study overall: Samples from collaborators originated in the United States, Italy and Spain and spanned both the acute and convalescent phases of COVID-19. Where HLA class I and class II types were available, the types were taken from metadata supplied by the sample provider, not from assay-based typing. Subjects who had been exposed to COVID-19, were actively infected with it, or had recovered from it provided the deeply sampled blood TCRbeta repertoires that made up the dataset. A freely available public database, intended as a resource for researchers studying the immune response to SARS-CoV-2, is where the repertoires were released. A de-identified subject ID, COVID-19 status, age in years and sex were almost always included in the sample metadata. Samples were obtained from the ongoing ImmuneRACE study (first 160 participants) and from roughly 1,300 subjects provided by 6 global collaborators. The material from the prospective study consisted of cDNA or gDNA derived from T cells, B-cell-depleted T cells, or PBMCs. Overall results and qualifications from the work: How much clinical and demographic metadata was included differed by source and by participant, and the metadata was provided uncurated.

Collaborating institutions collected whole blood in K2EDTA tubes following their own protocols. For TCRbeta analysis, collaborators shipped samples in one of three forms: frozen whole blood, isolated PBMCs, or DNA extracted from either of those sample types. TCRbeta CDR3 regions were amplified from genomic DNA using the immunoSEQ Assay, a bias-controlled multiplex PCR. Under the source paper's analysis protocol: Within the assay, amplification of reference gene primers was used to estimate how many nucleated cells each sample contained. To quantify the absolute abundance of each unique TCRbeta CDR3 rearrangement, sequence reads were collapsed and filtered. For each sample, productive Simpson clonality was calculated as the square root of Simpson's diversity index across productive rearrangements. TCRdb holds this immuneACCESS table with in-frame rearrangements only. Some clones are missing; in checked studies, unresolved V genes explain under half, and the rest has no known cause. The V and J calls and clone size are taken from that table; D and trimming were inferred from the DNA. The sample table holds about 50,000 clones, of which roughly 78% were seen once. 25% of the sample rests with the top ten.

There are 16 amino acids in the CDR3, from cysteine to phenylalanine inclusive. Only the CDR3 part of the read is kept: 48 bases, read in frame from the first base. V ends up 1 base short and J 0 bases short, with an unmatched junction base count of 2. CDR1 and CDR2, per the germline V gene (reference sequence), are SEHNR and FQNEAQ. Comment on this clone: Its target antigen remains unknown. The input lacks base qualities; no much larger clone sits a single base away.

Recombination linked TRBV7-9 to TRBJ2-3, with 9 bases matching TRBD2. The TCR sequence derives from a man between 65 and 85 years old with acute or convalescent COVID-19. Input material: peripheral blood. The DNA is as follows: TGTGCCAGCAGCTTAGGCCTAGCGGGGAGCACAGATACGCAGTATTTT. Translated, this gives CASSLGLAGSTDTQYF.